This T cell receptor beta chain was sequenced for a study of cytomegalovirus exposure and HLA in healthy donors. Comments on this clone: Its target is unknown.

General study results and limits: Across donors, presence/absence analyses took sequencing depth to be roughly uniform. It emerged from a later analysis that several of the most significant clusters appeared to be linked to common viral pathogens.

This CDR3 is 16 amino acids long. V lost 1 base and J 6 bases, leaving 17 bases between the germline ends. The V gene's germline CDR1 is SGHVS and CDR2 FQNEAQ. The study ran its PCR with 60 Vbeta and 13 Jbeta primers. Produced via immunoSEQ multiplex PCR; TCRdb's table is partial and in-frame only. The data show roughly 180,000 clones, 78% seen once. The J gene is TRBJ2-3, the V gene TRBV7-8, with D possibly being TRBD2 (6 bases). This clonotype was sampled from a female donor in good health and CMV-seronegative. The sequenced sample consisted of PBMCs. CDR3 bases: TGTGCCAGCAGCTTAGTTACGGGGGTACCTCGGGATACGCAGTATTTT. Translated: CASSLVTGVPRDTQYF.